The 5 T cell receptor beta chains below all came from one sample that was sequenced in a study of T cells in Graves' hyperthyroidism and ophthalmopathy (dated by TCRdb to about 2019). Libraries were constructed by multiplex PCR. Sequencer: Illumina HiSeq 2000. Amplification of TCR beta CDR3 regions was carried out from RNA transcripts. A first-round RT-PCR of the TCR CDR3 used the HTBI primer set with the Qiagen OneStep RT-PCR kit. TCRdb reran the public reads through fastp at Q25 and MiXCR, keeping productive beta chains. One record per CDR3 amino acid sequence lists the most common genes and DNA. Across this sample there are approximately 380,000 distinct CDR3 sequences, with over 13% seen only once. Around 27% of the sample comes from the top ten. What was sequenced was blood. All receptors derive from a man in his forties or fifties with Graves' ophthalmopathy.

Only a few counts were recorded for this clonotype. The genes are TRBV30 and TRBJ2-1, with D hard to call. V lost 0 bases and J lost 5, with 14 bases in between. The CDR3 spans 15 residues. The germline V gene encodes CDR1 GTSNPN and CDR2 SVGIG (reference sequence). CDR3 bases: TGTGCCTGGAGTGTACAATCCACCCCCCACAATGAGCAGTTCTTC. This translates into CAWSVQSTPHNEQFF. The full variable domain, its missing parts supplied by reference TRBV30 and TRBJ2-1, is SQTIHQWPATLVQPVGSPLSLECTVEGTSNPNLYWYRQAAGRGLQLLFYSVGIGQISSEVPQNLSASRPQDRQFILSSKKLLLSDSGFYLCAWSVQSTPHNEQFFGPGTRLTVL.

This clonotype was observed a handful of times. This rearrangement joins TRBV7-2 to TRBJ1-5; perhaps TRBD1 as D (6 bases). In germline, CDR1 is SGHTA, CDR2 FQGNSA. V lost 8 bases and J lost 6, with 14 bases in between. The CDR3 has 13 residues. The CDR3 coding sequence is TGTGCCAGCGGGGGGCAGAACTTTCAGCCCCAGCATTTT. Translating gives CASGGQNFQPQHF.

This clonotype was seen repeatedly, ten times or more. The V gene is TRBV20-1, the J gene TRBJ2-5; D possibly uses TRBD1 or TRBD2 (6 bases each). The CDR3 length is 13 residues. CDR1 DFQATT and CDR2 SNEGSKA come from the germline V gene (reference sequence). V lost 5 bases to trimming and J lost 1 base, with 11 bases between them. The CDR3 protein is CSAEGGPQETQYF. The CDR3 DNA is TGCAGTGCTGAGGGGGGACCCCAAGAGACCCAGTACTTC.

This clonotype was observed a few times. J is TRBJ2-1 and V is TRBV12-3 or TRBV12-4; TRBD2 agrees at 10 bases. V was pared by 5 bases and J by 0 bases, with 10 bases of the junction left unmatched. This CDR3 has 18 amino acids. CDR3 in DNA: TGTGCCAGCAGTCCGCTTACTAGCGGGACCCGCTCCTACAATGAGCAGTTCTTC. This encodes CASSPLTSGTRSYNEQFF.

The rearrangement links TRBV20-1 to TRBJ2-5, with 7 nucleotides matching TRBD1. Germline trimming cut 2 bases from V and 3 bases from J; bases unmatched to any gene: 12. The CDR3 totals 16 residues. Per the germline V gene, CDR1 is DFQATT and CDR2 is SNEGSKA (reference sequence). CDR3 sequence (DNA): TGCAGTGCTAGAAATAAACAGGGGCCGGTCGAAGAGACCCAGTACTTC. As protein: CSARNKQGPVEETQYF.